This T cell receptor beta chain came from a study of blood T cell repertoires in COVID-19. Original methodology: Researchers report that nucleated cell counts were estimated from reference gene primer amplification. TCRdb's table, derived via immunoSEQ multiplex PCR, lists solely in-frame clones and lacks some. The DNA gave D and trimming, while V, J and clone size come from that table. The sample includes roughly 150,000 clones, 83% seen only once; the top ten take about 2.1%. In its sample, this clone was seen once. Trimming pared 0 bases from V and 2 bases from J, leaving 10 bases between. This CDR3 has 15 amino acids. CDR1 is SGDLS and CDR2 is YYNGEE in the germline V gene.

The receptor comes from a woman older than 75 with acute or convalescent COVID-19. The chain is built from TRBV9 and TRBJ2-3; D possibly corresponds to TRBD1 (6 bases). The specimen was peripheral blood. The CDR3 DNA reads TGTGCCAGCAGCGTAGGCCAGGGGACCACAGATACGCAGTATTTT. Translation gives CASSVGQGTTDTQYF. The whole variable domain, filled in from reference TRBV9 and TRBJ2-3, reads DSGVTQTPKHLITATGQRVTLRCSPRSGDLSVYWYQQSLDQGLQFLIQYYNGEERAKGNILERFSAQQFPDLHSELNLSSLELGDSALYFCASSVGQGTTDTQYFGPGTRLTVL.